Below are 21 T cell receptor beta chains sequenced from a single sample in a study of monozygotic twins with inflammatory bowel disease (dated by TCRdb to the late 2010s). The library was generated by 5' RACE. Sequencing used an Illumina HiSeq 2500. TCRdb reprocessed the reads; each CDR3 protein sequence makes one entry, and DNA is unavailable. This sample's table has entries for 350,000 to 400,000 distinct CDR3 sequences. The ten biggest clones cover approximately 2.4% of the sample. The sample was blood. These receptors all come from a human donor with ulcerative colitis or Crohn's disease, or a healthy co-twin of an affected twin (not recorded which).

V is TRBV6-6 and J is TRBJ2-3; TCRdb returns TRBD1, unconfirmable since there is no DNA. This CDR3 has 14 amino acids. Germline lookup yields CDR1 MNHNY and CDR2 SVGAGI (reference sequence). The CDR3 sequence: CASRPLGGTDTQYF.

This rearrangement joins TRBV20-1 to TRBJ1-5; TCRdb returns TRBD1, unconfirmable since there is no DNA. Germline V lookup: CDR1 DFQATT, CDR2 SNEGSKA (reference sequence). The CDR3 extends over 15 amino acids. This CDR3 is CSASFTGFSNQPQHF.

The gene calls are TRBV7-6 and TRBJ2-5; TCRdb designates TRBD2, a call that cannot be tested without DNA. The germline V gene has CDR1 SGHVS and CDR2 FNYEAQ. The CDR3 covers 14 residues. The CDR3 reads CASSLVAGGETQYF.

The gene calls are TRBV9 and TRBJ2-5; the D call from TCRdb, TRBD1, cannot be confirmed without DNA. The length of the CDR3 is 15 residues. The germline V gene encodes CDR1 SGDLS and CDR2 YYNGEE. The chain's CDR3 is CASSVVRTGLETQYF. Full variable domain (missing parts from reference TRBV9 and TRBJ2-5): DSGVTQTPKHLITATGQRVTLRCSPRSGDLSVYWYQQSLDQGLQFLIQYYNGEERAKGNILERFSAQQFPDLHSELNLSSLELGDSALYFCASSVVRTGLETQYFGPGTRLLVL.

The chain links TRBV7-3 to TRBJ2-3; TCRdb's assignment of TRBD2 cannot be checked, as there is no DNA. This CDR3 has 15 amino acids. Germline CDR1 SGHTA, CDR2 FQGTGA. The CDR3 reads CASSPGLAGGHTQYF.

This chain joins TRBV5-6 and TRBJ2-7. CDR3 length: 12 residues. CDR1 is SGHDT and CDR2 is YYEEEE in the germline V gene. CDR3 in amino acids: CASSPLGHEQYF.

This chain joins TRBV7-6 and TRBJ1-1; TCRdb selects TRBD1, and the lack of DNA leaves this call unchecked. Germline CDR1 SGHVS, CDR2 FNYEAQ. The CDR3 has 14 amino acids. The CDR3 is CASSLQGVSTEAFF. The whole variable domain, remainder taken from reference TRBV7-6 and TRBJ1-1, is GAGVSQSPRYKVTKRGQDVALRCDPISGHVSLYWYRQALGQGPEFLTYFNYEAQQDKSGLPNDRFSAERPEGSISTLTIQRTEQRDSAMYRCASSLQGVSTEAFFGQGTRLTVV.

This chain joins TRBV23-1 and TRBJ2-7; the D call from TCRdb, TRBD1, cannot be confirmed without DNA. TRBV23-1 belongs to the ORF category, with a function that is uncertain. The CDR3 extends over 12 amino acids. CDR3 sequence reads: CASPWGDYEQYF.

The chain recombines TRBV10-3 with TRBJ2-7; TCRdb gives TRBD2 as the D gene, but with no DNA this cannot be confirmed. The CDR3 is 16 residues long. Germline CDR1 reads ENHRY; CDR2 reads SYGVKD. CDR3 in amino acids: CAISEWGGLAGNEQYF.

The CDR3 loop is CASSQTGFQPQHF. V and J are TRBV18 and TRBJ1-5; TCRdb gives TRBD1 as the D gene, but with no DNA this cannot be confirmed. The CDR3 spans 13 residues. Germline lookup yields CDR1 KGHSH and CDR2 LQKENI.

The rearrangement joins TRBV2 to TRBJ2-6; TCRdb proposes TRBD2, but this gene call is untestable without DNA. CDR1 SNHLY and CDR2 FYNNEI come from the germline V gene. The CDR3 has 16 amino acids. CDR3 sequence: CASVLAGGLGANVLTF.

V is TRBV5-1 and J is TRBJ1-4; TCRdb calls TRBD1, which cannot be checked without DNA. The CDR3 loop spans 14 amino acids. Germline V gene sequence: CDR1 SGHRS, CDR2 YFSETQ. CDR3 region: CASSFQGGGEKLFF.

This sequence joins TRBV2 and TRBJ1-2; absent DNA, TCRdb's TRBD1 call cannot be checked. Germline lookup yields CDR1 SNHLY and CDR2 FYNNEI. The CDR3 is 15 residues long. This chain's CDR3 is CASRLGQNGNYGYTF.

The chain uses TRBV9 and TRBJ2-1; there is no DNA to check the TCRdb D call of TRBD2. Germline V CDR1 and CDR2: SGDLS, YYNGEE. This CDR3 has 16 residues. CDR3 sequence reads: CASSVDGAGGYNEQFF.

The chain uses TRBV28 and TRBJ2-7; the D call of TRBD1 rests on TCRdb alone, since no DNA is present to check it. The CDR3 runs 14 residues. Germline V gives CDR1 MDHEN, CDR2 SYDVKM. The CDR3 here is CASSPVGQGYEQYF.

The rearrangement joins TRBV3-1 to TRBJ1-1; the TCRdb D gene call, TRBD1, has no DNA to confirm it. CDR1 is LGHDT, CDR2 YNNKEL, per germline (reference sequence). This CDR3 has 14 amino acids. The CDR3 sequence is CASSHGTGDTEAFF.

The rearrangement links TRBV4-1 to TRBJ1-4; as DNA is missing, the TRBD1 call by TCRdb cannot be tested. Germline V gene lookup returns CDR1 MGHRA and CDR2 YSYEKL. The CDR3 loop spans 15 amino acids. CDR3: CASSQARGQNEKLFF.

The chain combines TRBV6-5 with TRBJ2-3; TCRdb lists TRBD2, though no DNA is available to test this call. There are 17 residues in the CDR3. Germline CDR1 MNHEY, CDR2 SVGAGI. CDR3 amino acids: CASSYSNSGGGRVTQYF.

The chain combines TRBV12-3 or TRBV12-4 with TRBJ2-1; TCRdb gives TRBD2 as the D gene, but with no DNA this cannot be confirmed. The CDR3 sequence is 15 residues long. CDR3 in amino acids: CASRGTSGGAGEQFF.

V usage is TRBV4-2 and J usage is TRBJ2-7; the D call of TRBD2 rests on TCRdb alone, since no DNA is present to check it. CDR1 LGHNA and CDR2 YNFKEQ come from the germline V gene. The CDR3 is made up of 16 amino acids. CDR3 loop: CASSQLGERDSYEQYF.

The J gene is TRBJ2-2, the V gene TRBV6-1; TCRdb outputs TRBD1, but without DNA this stays unchecked. The germline V gene has CDR1 MNHNS and CDR2 SASEGT. This CDR3 has 14 residues. Here the CDR3 reads CASSPPTGAGELFF.